This passage covers 6 T cell receptor beta chains from one sample sequenced in a study of T cell responses to AZD1222 COVID-19 vaccine. Clones were read by immunoSEQ multiplex PCR, and TCRdb kept only the in-frame ones, dropping some. Its table lists over 140,000 clones. The sample taken for sequencing was peripheral blood. These receptors originate from an adult in good health.

This chain connects TRBV7-8 to TRBJ2-7; a possible D gene is TRBD2 (6 bases). This CDR3 region has 14 residues. V lost 0 bases and J 3 bases, leaving 9 bases between the germline ends. CDR1 and CDR2 (germline): SGHVS, FQNEAQ. CDR3 bases: TGTGCCAGCAGCTTAGCATCGGGAGTCTACGAGCAGTACTTC. It specifies CASSLASGVYEQYF.

The gene calls are TRBV4-1 and TRBJ1-3; maybe TRBD1 (6 bases). CDR1 and CDR2 from the germline V gene are MGHRA and YSYEKL. This CDR3 has 15 residues. V dropped 8 bases and J dropped 2 bases, with 16 bases sitting between them. The CDR3 loop is CASAPTRGPGNTIYF. Here the CDR3 DNA reads TGCGCCAGCGCGCCGACCCGGGGGCCTGGAAACACCATATATTTT.

This chain connects TRBV6-1 to TRBJ1-2; 7 bases align to TRBD1. Germline CDR1 and CDR2: MNHNS and SASEGT. The CDR3 is 14 residues long. Losses at the gene ends were 2 bases for V and 7 bases for J; bases not matched to a gene: 7. The CDR3 region is CASSETRGEVGYTF. Written as DNA, the CDR3 is TGTGCCAGCAGTGAAACCAGGGGGGAGGTTGGCTACACCTTC.

This chain joins TRBV19 and TRBJ1-2; D remains unclear. The ends were cut back, 5 bases at V and 8 bases at J, with 18 bases in the middle. CDR3 length equals 14 residues. Germline lookup yields CDR1 LNHDA and CDR2 SQIVND (reference sequence). The CDR3 reads CASSRGEITWGYTF. In DNA form, the CDR3 reads TGTGCCAGTAGTCGCGGGGAGATCACGTGGGGCTACACCTTC.

The V gene is TRBV18, the J gene TRBJ1-4, with 7 positions matching TRBD1. The CDR3 is 14 amino acids. V gave up 3 bases and J gave up 2 bases; unmatched junction bases: 0. Germline V gene lookup returns CDR1 KGHSH and CDR2 LQKENI. For the CDR3, the DNA is TGTGCCAGCTCACCGGACAGGACTAATGAAAAACTGTTTTTT. Residues: CASSPDRTNEKLFF.

The chain uses TRBV30 and TRBJ1-3; D is perhaps TRBD1 (6 bases). Germline V gene sequence: CDR1 GTSNPN, CDR2 SVGIG (reference sequence). The CDR3 totals 15 residues. Trimming took off 5 bases at V and 1 base at J, with 15 bases between the two ends. The CDR3 loop is CAWDPTGSSGNTIYF. The CDR3 DNA sequence: TGTGCCTGGGACCCAACAGGGTCATCTGGAAACACCATATATTTT.